This T cell receptor (beta chain) comes out of a study of Graves' ophthalmopathy and Graves' hyperthyroidism. Using RNA transcripts, the TCR beta CDR3 regions were amplified. Scientists carried out first-round RT-PCR using HTBI primers and then a second-round multiplex PCR. TCRdb independently ran MiXCR on the multiplex PCR reads; one entry per CDR3 protein. The profile covers about 550,000 distinct CDR3 sequences, with approximately 37% appearing a single time and about 4% taken by the ten largest. Hyperthyroidism cases were recent diagnoses of under 2 months' duration in people aged 18 to 65. V lost 0 bases and J 8 bases, leaving 8 bases between the germline ends. The CDR3 totals 12 residues. Germline loops: CDR1 GTSNPN, CDR2 SVGIG (reference sequence).

Specimen: peripheral blood or thyroid tissue (not recorded which). This TCR was sampled from an adult man with Graves' hyperthyroidism. The chain has TRBV30 and TRBJ1-5; no clear D gene. The CDR3 region is CAWSVAGEPQHF. In nucleotides, the CDR3 is TGTGCCTGGAGTGTTGCTGGTGAGCCCCAGCATTTT.